The source of this TCR beta chain is a study of blood T cell repertoires in COVID-19. Across the study: The samples span acute and convalescent COVID-19 from the United States, Italy and Spain. Sample material is recorded as cDNA or gDNA derived from T cells, B-cell-depleted T cells, or PBMCs.

In the original analysis: Quantification of nucleated cells was approximated via reference gene primer amplification. Repertoires were generated with immunoSEQ multiplex PCR, while TCRdb's copy carries only in-frame clones and drops some. The DNA gave D and trimming, while V, J and clone size come from that table. The sample lists 95,000 to 150,000 clones; 82% were seen once. CDR1 is SGHAT, CDR2 FQNNGV, per germline. The V gene lost 7 bases and the J gene lost 3 bases, with 10 bases spanning the gap. This CDR3 is 13 amino acids long. This clonotype originated in a woman in her seventies with acute or convalescent COVID-19. The sequenced sample consisted of peripheral blood. The chain is built from TRBV11-2 and TRBJ2-1; TRBD1 is a possible D gene (5 bases). CDR3 sequence: CASNRQRYNEQFF. CDR3 nucleotides: TGTGCCAGCAACCGACAGCGCTACAATGAGCAGTTCTTC.